These T cell receptor beta chains were read from a single sample in a study of T cell repertoires in aging, cancer and after chemotherapy. Via MiXCR, TCRdb re-called the multiplex PCR reads, giving one row per CDR3 protein. In the table there are about 2,000 distinct CDR3 sequences, about 34% of which are singletons. The sample consisted of blood. The receptors originated from a human donor with a blood cancer. Both conserved end residues are part of each CDR3. The D gene is left open where the match is weak. A row's size may be missing; if present it is once, few, many or a size class.

j_gene	d_gene	abundance	v_gene	CDR3aa	CDR3nt
TRBJ1-1	-	few	TRBV19	CASSLQIANTEAFF	TGTGCCAGTAGTCTCCAGATTGCGAACACTGAAGCTTTCTTT
TRBJ1-2	-	-	TRBV30	CAWSAPGGQIYGYTF	TGTGCCTGGAGTGCCCCCGGGGGGCAAATCTATGGCTACACCTTC
TRBJ1-2	-	-	TRBV6-5	CASSPGFGRGYTF	TGTGCCAGCAGCCCGGGGTTCGGTAGAGGCTACACCTTC
TRBJ2-3	-	-	TRBV28	CASSLGVMEDTQYF	TGTGCCAGCAGTTTAGGGGTAATGGAAGATACGCAGTATTTT
TRBJ2-2	-	-	TRBV19	CASRLNTIPGELFF	TGTGCCAGCCGACTTAATACGATTCCCGGGGAGCTGTTTTTT
TRBJ2-1	TRBD2	few	TRBV13	CASSLGSGGPREQFF	TGTGCCAGCAGCTTAGGTAGCGGGGGACCACGGGAGCAGTTCTTC
TRBJ2-7	TRBD1	medium-sized	TRBV29-1	CSVEFGQGFGEQYF	TGCAGCGTTGAATTTGGACAGGGTTTCGGCGAGCAGTACTTC
TRBJ2-5	-	-	TRBV30	CAWSGTGQSRKIQYF	TGTGCCTGGAGTGGGACCGGACAGTCTAGAAAAATCCAGTACTTC
TRBJ2-7	-	-	TRBV12-3/TRBV12-4	CASSRPNNGAYEQYF	TGTGCCAGCAGTCGCCCGAACAACGGGGCCTACGAGCAGTACTTC
TRBJ2-3	-	few	TRBV6-2/TRBV6-3	CASSYSGLPQDTQYF	TGTGCCAGCAGTTACTCGGGGTTACCCCAGGATACGCAGTATTTT
TRBJ1-2	-	few	TRBV6-1	CASGGWGYRGYTF	TGTGCCAGCGGGGGGTGGGGGTACCGGGGCTACACCTTC
TRBJ1-2	-	large	TRBV10-3	CAISERPQGSYGYTF	TGTGCCATCAGTGAGAGACCCCAAGGGAGCTATGGCTACACCTTC
TRBJ1-5	-	-	TRBV30	CAWSRLADQPQHF	TGTGCCTGGAGTAGGTTGGCAGATCAGCCCCAGCATTTT
TRBJ1-2	-	few	TRBV6-5	CASSYSGGANYGYTF	TGTGCCAGCAGTTACTCCGGGGGGGCGAACTATGGCTACACCTTC
TRBJ1-6	TRBD1	-	TRBV10-3	CASSLPGQAYNSPLHF	TGTGCCAGCAGCTTGCCGGGACAGGCGTATAATTCACCCCTCCACTTT
TRBJ1-1	-	-	TRBV18	CASSPGNTEAFF	TGTGCCAGCTCCCCGGGGAACACTGAAGCTTTCTTT
TRBJ2-7	-	-	TRBV5-4	CASSFWRPYEQYF	TGTGCCAGCAGCTTTTGGAGACCCTACGAGCAGTACTTC
TRBJ2-1	-	-	TRBV27	CASSEVGTAGHEQFF	TGTGCCAGCAGTGAAGTTGGCACCGCAGGGCATGAGCAGTTCTTC
TRBJ1-1	-	few	TRBV10-3	CAIRGADNAEAFF	TGTGCCATCAGGGGAGCCGATAACGCTGAAGCTTTCTTT
TRBJ2-3	-	-	TRBV5-1	CASSLEKTRTDTQYF	TGCGCCAGCAGCTTGGAAAAAACGCGCACAGATACGCAGTATTTT
TRBJ2-5	TRBD2	-	TRBV30	CAWSVGSGGPRETQYF	TGTGCCTGGAGTGTAGGTAGCGGGGGGCCTCGAGAGACCCAGTACTTC
TRBJ2-4	-	-	TRBV4-1	CASSQGLGLAKNIQYF	TGCGCCAGCAGCCAAGGTCTGGGACTAGCCAAAAACATTCAGTACTTC
TRBJ1-4	-	-	TRBV7-9	CASSLTSIKMELFF	TGTGCCAGCAGCTTAACCTCAATCAAGATGGAACTGTTTTTT
TRBJ1-1	-	-	TRBV7-2	CASSFSLGTTEAFF	TGTGCCAGCAGCTTCTCATTGGGGACAACTGAAGCTTTCTTT
TRBJ2-5	-	-	TRBV7-2	CASTLWRWETQYF	TGTGCCAGCACCTTATGGAGGTGGGAGACCCAGTACTTT
TRBJ1-2	TRBD1	-	TRBV19	CASSPRTGINYGYTF	TGTGCCAGTAGTCCCCGGACAGGGATAAACTATGGCTACACCTTC
TRBJ2-1	-	-	TRBV5-6	CASSRGSRLDYNEQFF	TGTGCCAGCAGCCGGGGTTCACGCTTAGATTACAATGAGCAGTTCTTC
TRBJ2-2	-	-	TRBV20-1	CSARARPGGELFF	TGCAGTGCTAGAGCCCGACCTGGCGGGGAGCTGTTTTTT
TRBJ1-2	-	-	TRBV19	CASSMASGSNYGYTF	TGTGCCAGTAGTATGGCGTCCGGCTCAAACTATGGCTACACCTTC
TRBJ2-1	TRBD1	medium-sized	TRBV6-5	CASTAGGNEQFF	TGTGCCAGCACCGCAGGGGGAAATGAGCAGTTCTTC
TRBJ1-2	TRBD1	few	TRBV12-3/TRBV12-4	CASSRRQGADGYTF	TGTGCCAGCAGTCGTCGACAGGGGGCTGACGGCTACACCTTC
TRBJ2-2	-	few	TRBV6-1	CASSPLLLGTGELFF	TGTGCCAGCAGCCCCCTTCTCCTCGGCACCGGGGAGCTGTTTTTT
TRBJ2-3	-	few	TRBV5-4	CASSSDRDHTDTQYF	TGTGCCAGCAGCTCAGACCGGGACCACACAGATACGCAGTATTTT
TRBJ1-1	-	once	TRBV6-5	CASSSSPAGRMNTEAFF	TGTGCCAGCAGTTCGTCCCCAGCAGGCAGGATGAACACTGAAGCTTTCTTT
TRBJ1-2	-	few	TRBV7-9	CASSYGQQNNYGYTF	TGTGCCAGCAGCTACGGACAACAAAACAACTATGGCTACACCTTC
TRBJ1-5	-	-	TRBV6-5	CASSYTANQPQHF	TGTGCCAGCAGTTACACAGCGAATCAGCCCCAGCATTTT
TRBJ2-7	-	-	TRBV10-3	CAISDGSGSYYEQYF	TGTGCCATCAGTGATGGATCGGGGAGCTACTACGAGCAGTACTTC
TRBJ2-6	-	-	TRBV7-2	CASSYHSGANVLTF	TGTGCCAGCAGCTATCACTCTGGGGCCAACGTCCTGACTTTC
TRBJ1-2	-	medium-sized	TRBV29-1	CSAEGSYPNYGYTF	TGCAGCGCCGAGGGCAGCTACCCTAACTATGGCTACACCTTC
TRBJ2-3	TRBD2	few	TRBV2	CASSEGWRGYTDTQYF	TGTGCCAGCAGTGAAGGTTGGCGGGGGTACACAGATACGCAGTATTTT
TRBJ1-1	-	-	TRBV7-4	CARSLTENTEAFF	TGTGCCAGAAGCTTAACAGAAAACACTGAAGCTTTCTTT
TRBJ1-3	-	few	TRBV6-6	CASSTQGNTIYF	TGTGCCAGCAGCACGCAGGGAAACACCATATATTTT
TRBJ2-7	-	-	TRBV10-3	CAISEFGFYEQYF	TGTGCCATCAGTGAGTTTGGGTTCTACGAGCAGTACTTC
TRBJ1-1	-	-	TRBV29-1	CSVDPDRNTEAFF	TGCAGCGTTGACCCGGACAGGAACACTGAAGCTTTCTTT
TRBJ2-3	TRBD2	-	TRBV6-5	CSSSNPLAGGTDTQYF	TGTTCCAGCAGTAACCCACTAGCGGGGGGCACAGATACGCAGTATTTT
TRBJ2-1	TRBD2	-	TRBV2	CASRQRGGGDSEQFF	TGTGCCAGCAGGCAGAGAGGCGGGGGGGATTCTGAGCAGTTCTTC
TRBJ2-1	TRBD1	-	TRBV15	CATSRTQGSSSYNEQFF	TGTGCCACCAGCAGAACACAGGGGTCTAGCTCCTACAATGAGCAGTTCTTC
TRBJ2-3	-	large	TRBV29-1	CSGRASTDTQYF	TGCAGCGGCCGGGCTAGCACAGATACGCAGTATTTT
TRBJ1-5	TRBD1	-	TRBV24-1	CATNGTDPVYSNQPQHF	TGTGCCACCAATGGGACAGATCCGGTCTATAGCAATCAGCCCCAGCATTTT
TRBJ1-2	TRBD1	medium-sized	TRBV5-6	CASSSIDREEDGYTF	TGTGCCAGCAGCTCGATTGACAGGGAGGAGGATGGCTACACCTTC
TRBJ2-3	-	-	TRBV4-1	CASSQQGTSSDTQYF	TGCGCCAGCAGCCAGCAGGGGACCAGTTCAGATACGCAGTATTTT
TRBJ2-3	TRBD2	-	TRBV20-1	CSARLGLAGGDINTDTQYF	TGCAGTGCTAGGTTGGGACTAGCGGGGGGTGACATCAACACAGATACGCAGTATTTT
TRBJ2-3	TRBD2	few	TRBV4-2	CASSHPGGGGPDTQYF	TGTGCCAGCAGCCATCCCGGGGGGGGGGGCCCAGATACGCAGTATTTT
TRBJ2-7	-	medium-sized	TRBV30	CAWSVSWALSYEQYF	TGTGCCTGGAGTGTATCGTGGGCCCTGTCCTACGAGCAGTACTTC
TRBJ1-1	TRBD1	-	TRBV6-1	CASLRQGMNTEAFF	TGTGCCAGCCTACGACAGGGCATGAACACTGAAGCTTTCTTT
TRBJ2-1	TRBD2	-	TRBV20-1	CSARGWVFAGGSDEQFF	TGCAGTGCTAGAGGATGGGTATTTGCGGGGGGGAGCGATGAGCAGTTCTTC
TRBJ1-3	TRBD1	-	TRBV7-9	CASSQGQPGDTIYF	TGTGCCAGCAGCCAGGGACAGCCCGGAGACACCATATATTTT
TRBJ2-1	TRBD1	-	TRBV10-3	CAISPGQGAVEQFF	TGTGCCATCAGTCCGGGACAGGGGGCGGTTGAGCAGTTCTTC
TRBJ2-3	TRBD2	-	TRBV27	CASTKRGRTDTQYF	TGTGCCAGCACAAAGCGGGGCCGCACAGATACGCAGTATTTT